What follows are 11 T cell receptor beta chains derived from one specimen sequenced in a study of T-cell memory formation after mild COVID-19. TCRdb re-derived calls from the 5' RACE reads in MiXCR, one entry per CDR3 protein. The table records roughly 310,000 distinct CDR3 sequences, more than 15% of them present only once. Sequencing input: PBMCs or a T cell subset sorted from them (not recorded which). The receptors derive from a man aged 18 to 29 who had mild COVID-19 (a few samples of this study predate the infection). Cell type and time point are not known.

This clonotype was seen a few times. This chain connects TRBV23-1 to TRBJ2-7; a possible D gene is TRBD1 (6 bases). TRBV23-1 is filed as an ORF, its function uncertain. This CDR3 has 13 amino acids. V was trimmed by 7 bases and J by 5 bases, leaving 15 bases between them. The CDR3 protein is CASTTGPRDEQYF. CDR3 DNA: TGCGCCAGCACGACAGGTCCTCGGGACGAGCAGTACTTC.

The sample holds a few counts of this clonotype. The V call is TRBV7-2, the J call TRBJ2-1; 8 bases fit TRBD1. The V and J ends lost 1 base and 0 bases, in that order; junction bases with no gene match: 8. Germline lookup yields CDR1 SGHTA and CDR2 FQGNSA. This CDR3 comprises 18 residues. CDR3 sequence (DNA): TGTGCCAGCAGCTTAGGCGGCAGGGGGCAATCCTCCTACAATGAGCAGTTCTTC. It codes for CASSLGGRGQSSYNEQFF.

The table lists this clonotype with many counts. The chain carries TRBV2 and TRBJ2-1, with D maybe TRBD1 (6 bases). The CDR3 loop spans 13 amino acids. CDR1 is SNHLY and CDR2 is FYNNEI in the germline V gene. V lost 11 bases and J 6 bases, leaving 17 bases between the germline ends. CDR3 sequence: CAGKQGGLNEQFF. The CDR3 nucleotides are TGTGCCGGCAAACAGGGTGGGCTCAATGAGCAGTTCTTC. Filled out from reference TRBV2 and TRBJ2-1, the complete variable domain reads EPEVTQTPSHQVTQMGQEVILRCVPISNHLYFYWYRQILGQKVEFLVSFYNNEISEKSEIFDDQFSVERPDGSNFTLKIRSTKLEDSAMYFCAGKQGGLNEQFFGPGTRLTVL.

The V and J genes are TRBV11-2 and TRBJ2-1; the match to TRBD2 covers 12 bases. Unmatched junction bases numbered 3, after V lost 4 bases and J lost 5 bases. Per the germline V gene, CDR1 is SGHAT and CDR2 is FQNNGV. CDR3 length: 15 residues. CDR3 nucleotide sequence: TGTGCCAGCAGCTCAAGACTAGCGGGGGACAATGAGCAGTTCTTC. Residues: CASSSRLAGDNEQFF.

The chain employs TRBV11-2 and TRBJ1-1; D unresolved. The CDR3 length is 15 residues. Trimming removed 1 base from V and 1 base from J, with 10 bases in between. CDR1 and CDR2 from the germline V gene are SGHAT and FQNNGV. CDR3 coding DNA: TGTGCCAGCAGCTTAGGAGCAGTTAAGAACACTGAAGCTTTCTTT. It is translated as CASSLGAVKNTEAFF.

This clonotype was seen more than once but under ten times. The chain combines TRBV5-5 with TRBJ2-2; D is ambiguous. The CDR3 is 15 amino acids. Trimming pared 0 bases from V and 1 base from J, leaving 7 bases between. Germline-derived CDR1 and CDR2 are SGHKS and YYEKEE (reference sequence). Written as DNA, the CDR3 is TGTGCCAGCAGCTTGGTACAAAAGAACACCGGGGAGCTGTTTTTT. Protein product: CASSLVQKNTGELFF.

This clonotype came up a few times. The genes are TRBV6-5 and TRBJ2-3, with unresolved D. Trimming cost V 2 bases and J 5 bases, with 11 bases left between them. The CDR3 totals 14 residues. CDR1 MNHEY and CDR2 SVGAGI come from the germline V gene. CDR3 sequence: CASSYGYVGDTQYF. DNA for the CDR3: TGTGCCAGCAGTTACGGATACGTCGGAGATACGCAGTATTTT.

This clonotype showed up just a few times. In DNA, the CDR3 is TGCAGTGTTGTTAGCGGGGGGGCCTCCTACAATGAGCAGTTCTTC. Protein sequence: CSVVSGGASYNEQFF. The chain recombines TRBV20-1 with TRBJ2-1; 11 nucleotides agree with TRBD2. Unmatched junction bases numbered 5, after V lost 7 bases and J lost 0 bases. Germline V CDR1 and CDR2: DFQATT, SNEGSKA (reference sequence). This CDR3 is built from 15 residues.

This clonotype was counted at least ten times. The V call is TRBV6-6, the J call TRBJ2-1, with 15 bases that match TRBD2. From germline, CDR1 is MNHNY and CDR2 SVGAGI (reference sequence). The CDR3 covers 19 residues. After removal of 4 bases from V and 8 bases from J, the junction contained 15 bases not matched to a gene. In nucleotides, the CDR3 is TGTGCCAGCAGTTCCGGACTAGCGGGGGGGCTTCTCCTTGTCGATGAGCAGTTCTTC. It specifies CASSSGLAGGLLLVDEQFF.

The chain recombines TRBV12-3 or TRBV12-4 with TRBJ2-1, with 7 nucleotides matching TRBD1. J was trimmed by 7 bases and V by 6 bases; bases with no gene match: 9. The CDR3 is made up of 14 amino acids. The CDR3 DNA reads TGTGCCAGCAGCTTACCGGGACAGAAGAATGAGCAGTTCTTC. This sequence encodes CASSLPGQKNEQFF.

The sample holds many counts of this clonotype. V gene TRBV7-2 combines with J gene TRBJ1-1; 7 positions agree with TRBD1. CDR1 and CDR2 (germline): SGHTA, FQGNSA. J was trimmed by 11 bases and V by 4 bases; bases with no gene match: 7. The CDR3 is 12 residues long. The CDR3 loop reads CASSSTGSPAFF. In nucleotides, the CDR3 is TGTGCCAGCAGCTCGACAGGGAGTCCCGCTTTCTTT.